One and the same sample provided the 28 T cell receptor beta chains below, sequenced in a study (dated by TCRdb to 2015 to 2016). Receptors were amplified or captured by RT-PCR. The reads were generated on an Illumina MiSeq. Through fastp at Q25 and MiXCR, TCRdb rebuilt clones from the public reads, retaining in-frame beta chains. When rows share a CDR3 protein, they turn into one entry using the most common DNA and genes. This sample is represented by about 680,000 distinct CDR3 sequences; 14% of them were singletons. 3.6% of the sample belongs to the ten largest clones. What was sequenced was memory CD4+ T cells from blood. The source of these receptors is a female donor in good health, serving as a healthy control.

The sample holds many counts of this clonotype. The CDR3 loop reads CASREQGWVFF. The CDR3 DNA sequence: TGTGCCAGCAGGGAACAGGGGTGGGTGTTCTTC. The J gene is TRBJ2-1, the V gene TRBV2; 7 bases agree with TRBD1. The CDR3 is 11 residues long. With V trimmed by 6 bases and J by 15 bases, 8 bases remained unmatched. CDR1 SNHLY and CDR2 FYNNEI come from the germline V gene. Using reference TRBV2 and TRBJ2-1 for the parts outside the CDR3, the full variable domain is EPEVTQTPSHQVTQMGQEVILRCVPISNHLYFYWYRQILGQKVEFLVSFYNNEISEKSEIFDDQFSVERPDGSNFTLKIRSTKLEDSAMYFCASREQGWVFFGPGTRLTVL.

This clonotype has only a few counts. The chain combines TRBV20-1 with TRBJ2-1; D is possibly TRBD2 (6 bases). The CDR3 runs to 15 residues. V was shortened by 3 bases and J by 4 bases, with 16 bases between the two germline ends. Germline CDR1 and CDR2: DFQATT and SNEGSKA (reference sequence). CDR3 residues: CSARGGLYTYNEQFF. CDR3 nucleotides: TGCAGTGCTAGGGGGGGACTCTACACGTACAATGAGCAGTTCTTC.

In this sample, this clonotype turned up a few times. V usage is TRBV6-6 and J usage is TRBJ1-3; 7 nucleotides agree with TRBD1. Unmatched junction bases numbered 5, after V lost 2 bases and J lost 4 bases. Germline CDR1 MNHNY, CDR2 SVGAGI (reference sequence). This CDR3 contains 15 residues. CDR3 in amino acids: CASSYTGERGNTIYF. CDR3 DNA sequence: TGTGCCAGCAGTTACACAGGGGAGAGAGGAAACACCATATATTTT.

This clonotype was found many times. DNA for the CDR3: TGTGCCACCAGGCAATCTGGGGCCAACGTCCTGACTTTC. Translated: CATRQSGANVLTF. This chain uses TRBV24-1 with TRBJ2-6; D remains ambiguous. Germline values: CDR1 KGHDR, CDR2 SFDVKD. The CDR3 totals 13 residues. V lost 7 bases to trimming and J lost 1 base, with 4 bases between them.

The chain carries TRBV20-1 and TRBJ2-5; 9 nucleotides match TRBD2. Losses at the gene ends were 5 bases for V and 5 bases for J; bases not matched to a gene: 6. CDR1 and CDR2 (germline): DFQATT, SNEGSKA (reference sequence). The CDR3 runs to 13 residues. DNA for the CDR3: TGCAGTGCTCTCCCCGGGACTAGCGAGACCCAGTACTTC. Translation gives CSALPGTSETQYF.

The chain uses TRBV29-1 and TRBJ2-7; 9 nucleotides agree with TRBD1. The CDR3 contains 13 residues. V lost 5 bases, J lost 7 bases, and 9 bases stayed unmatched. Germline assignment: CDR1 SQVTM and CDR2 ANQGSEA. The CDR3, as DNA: TGCAGCGTTTATCGGACAGGGGTTTTGGAGCAGTACTTC. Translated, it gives CSVYRTGVLEQYF.

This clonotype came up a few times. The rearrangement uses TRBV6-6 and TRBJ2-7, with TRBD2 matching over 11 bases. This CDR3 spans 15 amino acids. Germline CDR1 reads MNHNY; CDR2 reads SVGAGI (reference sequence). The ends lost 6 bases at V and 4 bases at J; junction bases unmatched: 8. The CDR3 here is CASRKPTSGSYEQYF. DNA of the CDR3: TGTGCCAGCAGGAAACCTACTAGCGGGAGTTACGAGCAGTACTTC.

The CDR3 region is CATSDSTYNEQFF. CDR3 coding DNA: TGTGCCACCAGTGACAGCACCTACAATGAGCAGTTCTTC. J is TRBJ2-1 and V is TRBV24-1; D is ambiguous. Germline lookup yields CDR1 KGHDR and CDR2 SFDVKD. Trimming shortened V by 4 bases and J by 2 bases, and 5 bases separated the two germline ends. CDR3 length: 13 amino acids.

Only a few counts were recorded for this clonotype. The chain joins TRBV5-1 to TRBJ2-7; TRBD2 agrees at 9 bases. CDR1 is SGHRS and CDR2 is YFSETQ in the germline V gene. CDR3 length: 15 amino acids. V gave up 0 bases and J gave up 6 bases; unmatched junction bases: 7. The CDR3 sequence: CASSLDGGRAGEQYF. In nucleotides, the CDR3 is TGCGCCAGCAGCTTGGACGGCGGGAGGGCCGGCGAGCAGTACTTC.

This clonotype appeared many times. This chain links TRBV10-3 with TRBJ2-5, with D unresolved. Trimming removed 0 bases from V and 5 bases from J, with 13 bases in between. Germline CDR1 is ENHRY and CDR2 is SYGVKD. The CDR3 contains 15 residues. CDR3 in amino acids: CAISESGPPGETQYF. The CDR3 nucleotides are TGTGCCATCAGTGAGTCCGGACCTCCTGGGGAGACCCAGTACTTC.

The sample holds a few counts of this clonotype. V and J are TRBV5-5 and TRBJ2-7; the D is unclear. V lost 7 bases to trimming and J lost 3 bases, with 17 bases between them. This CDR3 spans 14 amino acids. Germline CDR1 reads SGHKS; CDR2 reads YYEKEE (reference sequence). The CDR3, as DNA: TGTGCCAGCGATTTCTCTGGGGATCTCTACGAGCAGTACTTC. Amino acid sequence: CASDFSGDLYEQYF.

In nucleotides, the CDR3 is TGTGCCAGCAGCAGTACTAGCGGGAGCCACGGGGAGCTGTTTTTT. The encoded protein is CASSSTSGSHGELFF. This chain joins TRBV9 and TRBJ2-2; 11 nucleotides align to TRBD2. The CDR3 sequence is 15 residues long. Germline loops: CDR1 SGDLS, CDR2 YYNGEE. Germline trimming cut 4 bases from V and 7 bases from J; bases unmatched to any gene: 6.

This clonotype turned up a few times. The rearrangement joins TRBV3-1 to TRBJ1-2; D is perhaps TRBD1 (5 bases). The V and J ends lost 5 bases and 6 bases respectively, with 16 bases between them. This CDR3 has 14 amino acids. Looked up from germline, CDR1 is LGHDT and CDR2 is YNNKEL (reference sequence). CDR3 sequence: CASSTRQKPNGYTF. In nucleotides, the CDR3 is TGTGCCAGCAGCACCCGACAGAAGCCCAATGGCTACACCTTC.

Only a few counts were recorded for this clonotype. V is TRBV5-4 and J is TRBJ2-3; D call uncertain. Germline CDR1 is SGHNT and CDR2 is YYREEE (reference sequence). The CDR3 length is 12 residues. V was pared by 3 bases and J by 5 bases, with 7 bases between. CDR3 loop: CASSSAQDTQYF. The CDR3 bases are TGTGCCAGCAGCTCCGCCCAAGATACGCAGTATTTT.

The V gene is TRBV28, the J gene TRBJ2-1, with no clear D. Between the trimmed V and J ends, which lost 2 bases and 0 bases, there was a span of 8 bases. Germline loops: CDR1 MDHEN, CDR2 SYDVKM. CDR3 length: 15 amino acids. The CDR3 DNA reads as TGTGCCAGCAGTTTAGTGGGATTCTCCTACAATGAGCAGTTCTTC. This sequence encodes CASSLVGFSYNEQFF.

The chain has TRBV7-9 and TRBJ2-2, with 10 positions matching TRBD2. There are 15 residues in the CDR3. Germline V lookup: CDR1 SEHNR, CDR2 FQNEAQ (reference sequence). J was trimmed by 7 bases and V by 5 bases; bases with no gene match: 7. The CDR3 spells CASSPSGRGVGELFF. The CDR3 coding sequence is TGTGCCAGCAGCCCTAGCGGGAGAGGAGTCGGGGAGCTGTTTTTT.

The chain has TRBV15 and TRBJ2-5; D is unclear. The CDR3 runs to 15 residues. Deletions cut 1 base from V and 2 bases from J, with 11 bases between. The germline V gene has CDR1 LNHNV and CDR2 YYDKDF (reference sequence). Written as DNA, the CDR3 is TGTGCCACCAGCAGAGGATTTGCTGCACAAGAGACCCAGTACTTC. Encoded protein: CATSRGFAAQETQYF.

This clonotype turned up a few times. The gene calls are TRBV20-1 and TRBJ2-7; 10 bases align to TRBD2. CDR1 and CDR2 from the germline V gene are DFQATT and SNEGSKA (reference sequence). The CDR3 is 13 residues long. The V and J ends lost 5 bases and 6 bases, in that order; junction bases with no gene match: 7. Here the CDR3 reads CSALLAGWAEQYF. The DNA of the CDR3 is TGCAGTGCTTTACTAGCGGGATGGGCCGAGCAGTACTTC.

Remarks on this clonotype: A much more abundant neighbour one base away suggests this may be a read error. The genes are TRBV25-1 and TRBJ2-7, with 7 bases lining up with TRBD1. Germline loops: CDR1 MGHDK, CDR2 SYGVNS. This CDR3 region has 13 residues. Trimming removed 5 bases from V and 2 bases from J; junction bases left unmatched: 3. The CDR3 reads CASSNRGTYEQYF. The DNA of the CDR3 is TGTGCCAGCAGTAACAGGGGTACCTACGAGCAGTACTTC.

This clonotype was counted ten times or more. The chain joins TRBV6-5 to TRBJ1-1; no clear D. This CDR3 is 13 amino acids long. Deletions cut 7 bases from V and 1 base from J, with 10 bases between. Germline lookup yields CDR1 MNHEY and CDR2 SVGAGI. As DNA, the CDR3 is TGTGCCAGCACGTCGGAGGCGAACACTGAAGCTTTCTTT. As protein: CASTSEANTEAFF.

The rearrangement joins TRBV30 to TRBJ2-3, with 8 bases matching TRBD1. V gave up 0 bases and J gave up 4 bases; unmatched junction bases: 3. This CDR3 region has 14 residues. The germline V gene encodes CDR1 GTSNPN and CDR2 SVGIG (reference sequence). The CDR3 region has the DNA TGTGCCTGGAGTGTCCAGGGGGCGGCAGATACGCAGTATTTT. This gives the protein CAWSVQGAADTQYF.

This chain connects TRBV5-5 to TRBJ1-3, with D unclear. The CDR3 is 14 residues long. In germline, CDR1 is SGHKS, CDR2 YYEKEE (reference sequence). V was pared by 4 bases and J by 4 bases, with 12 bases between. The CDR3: CASSPIPEGNTIYF. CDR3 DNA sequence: TGTGCCAGCAGCCCCATCCCGGAGGGAAACACCATATATTTT.

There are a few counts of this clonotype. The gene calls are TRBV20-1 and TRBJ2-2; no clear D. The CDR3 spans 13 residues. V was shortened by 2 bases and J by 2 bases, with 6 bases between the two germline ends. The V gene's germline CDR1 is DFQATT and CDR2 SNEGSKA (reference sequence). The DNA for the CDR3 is TGCAGTGCTAGATACACCAACACCGGGGAGCTGTTTTTT. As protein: CSARYTNTGELFF.

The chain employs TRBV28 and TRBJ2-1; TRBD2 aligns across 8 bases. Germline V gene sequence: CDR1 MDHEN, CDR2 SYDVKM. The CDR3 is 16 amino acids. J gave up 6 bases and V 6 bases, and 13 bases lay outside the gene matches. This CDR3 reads CASSSLTGGGGNEQFF. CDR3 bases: TGTGCCAGCAGCTCCCTAACGGGAGGGGGGGGCAATGAGCAGTTCTTC. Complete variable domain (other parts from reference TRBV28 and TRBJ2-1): DVKVTQSSRYLVKRTGEKVFLECVQDMDHENMFWYRQDPGLGLRLIYFSYDVKMKEKGDIPEGYSVSREKKERFSLILESASTNQTSMYLCASSSLTGGGGNEQFFGPGTRLTVL.

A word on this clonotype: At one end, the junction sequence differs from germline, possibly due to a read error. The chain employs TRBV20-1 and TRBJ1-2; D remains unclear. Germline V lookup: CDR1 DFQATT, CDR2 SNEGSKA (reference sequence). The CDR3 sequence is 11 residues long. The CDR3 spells CSVREYGGYTF. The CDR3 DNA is TGCAGTGTTAGAGAATATGGTGGCTACACCTTC.

In DNA form, the CDR3 reads TGTGCCTGGAGTGTACCAGCCCCGGGTGGGGAGCAGTACTTC. It translates to CAWSVPAPGGEQYF. The rearrangement uses TRBV30 and TRBJ2-7; D not certain. The CDR3 is 14 amino acids. V was trimmed by 0 bases and J by 7 bases, leaving 16 bases between them. Germline V gene sequence: CDR1 GTSNPN, CDR2 SVGIG (reference sequence).

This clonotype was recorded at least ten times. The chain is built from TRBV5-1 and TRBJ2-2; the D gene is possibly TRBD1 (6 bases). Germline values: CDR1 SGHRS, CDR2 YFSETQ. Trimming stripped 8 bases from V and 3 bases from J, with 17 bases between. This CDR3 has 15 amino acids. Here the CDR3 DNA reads TGCGCCAGTCAGGGGACAACAAGCTACACCGGGGAGCTGTTTTTT. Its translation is CASQGTTSYTGELFF.

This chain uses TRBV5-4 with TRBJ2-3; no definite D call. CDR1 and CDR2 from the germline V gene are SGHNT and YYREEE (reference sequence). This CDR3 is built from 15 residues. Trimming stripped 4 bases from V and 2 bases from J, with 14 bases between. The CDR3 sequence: CASSIDTKDTDTQYF. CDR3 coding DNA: TGTGCCAGCAGCATCGACACCAAGGACACAGATACGCAGTATTTT.